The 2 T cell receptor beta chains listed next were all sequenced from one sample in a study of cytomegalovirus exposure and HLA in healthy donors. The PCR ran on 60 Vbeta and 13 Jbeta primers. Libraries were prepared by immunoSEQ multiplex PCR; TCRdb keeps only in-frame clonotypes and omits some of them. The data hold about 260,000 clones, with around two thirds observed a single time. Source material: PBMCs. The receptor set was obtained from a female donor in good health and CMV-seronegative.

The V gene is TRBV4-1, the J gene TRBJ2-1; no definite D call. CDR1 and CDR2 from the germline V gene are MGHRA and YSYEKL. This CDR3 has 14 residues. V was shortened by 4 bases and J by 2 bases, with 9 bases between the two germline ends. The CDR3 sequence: CASSLAAPYNEQFF. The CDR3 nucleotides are TGCGCCAGCAGCCTCGCGGCCCCCTACAATGAGCAGTTCTTC.

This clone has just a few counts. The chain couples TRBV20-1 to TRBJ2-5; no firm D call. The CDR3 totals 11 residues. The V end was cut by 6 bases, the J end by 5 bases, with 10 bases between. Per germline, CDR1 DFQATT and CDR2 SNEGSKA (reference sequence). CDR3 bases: TGCAGTGCAGGAGATTTGGAGACCCAGTACTTC. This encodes CSAGDLETQYF.